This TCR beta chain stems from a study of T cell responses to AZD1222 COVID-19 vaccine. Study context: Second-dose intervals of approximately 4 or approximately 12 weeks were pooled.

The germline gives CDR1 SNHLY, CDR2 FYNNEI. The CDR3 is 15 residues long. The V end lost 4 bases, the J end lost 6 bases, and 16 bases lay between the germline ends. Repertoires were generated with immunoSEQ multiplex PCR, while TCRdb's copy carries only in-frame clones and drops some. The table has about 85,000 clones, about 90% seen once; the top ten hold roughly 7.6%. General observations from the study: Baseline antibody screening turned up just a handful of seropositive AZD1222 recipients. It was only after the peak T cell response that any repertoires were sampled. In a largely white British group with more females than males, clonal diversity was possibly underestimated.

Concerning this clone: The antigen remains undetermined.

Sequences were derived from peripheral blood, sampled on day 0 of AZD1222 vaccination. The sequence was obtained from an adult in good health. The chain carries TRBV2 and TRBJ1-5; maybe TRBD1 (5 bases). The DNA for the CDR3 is TGTGCCAGCAGTGCGGAGGAAGGGGTCGGTCAGCCCCAGCATTTT. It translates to CASSAEEGVGQPQHF.